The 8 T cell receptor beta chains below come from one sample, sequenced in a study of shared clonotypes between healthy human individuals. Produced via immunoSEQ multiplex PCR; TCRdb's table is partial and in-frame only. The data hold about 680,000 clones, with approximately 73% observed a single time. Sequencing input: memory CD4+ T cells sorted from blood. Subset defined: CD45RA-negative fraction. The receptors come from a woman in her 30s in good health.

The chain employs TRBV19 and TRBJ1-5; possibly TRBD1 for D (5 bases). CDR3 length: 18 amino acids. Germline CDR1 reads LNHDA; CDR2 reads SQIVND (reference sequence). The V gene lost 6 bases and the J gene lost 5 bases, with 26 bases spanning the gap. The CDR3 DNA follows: TGTGCCAGTAGGCCACAGGCCGCGGGGGTCTTCGGTTATCAGCCCCAGCATTTT. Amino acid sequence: CASRPQAAGVFGYQPQHF.

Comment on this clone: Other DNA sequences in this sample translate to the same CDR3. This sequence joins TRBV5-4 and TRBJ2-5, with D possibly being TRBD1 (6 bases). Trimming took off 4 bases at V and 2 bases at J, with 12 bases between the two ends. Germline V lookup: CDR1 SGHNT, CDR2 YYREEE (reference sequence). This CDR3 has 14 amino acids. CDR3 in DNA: TGTGCCAGCAGCGGGCCGGGACAACAAGAGACCCAGTACTTC. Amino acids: CASSGPGQQETQYF.

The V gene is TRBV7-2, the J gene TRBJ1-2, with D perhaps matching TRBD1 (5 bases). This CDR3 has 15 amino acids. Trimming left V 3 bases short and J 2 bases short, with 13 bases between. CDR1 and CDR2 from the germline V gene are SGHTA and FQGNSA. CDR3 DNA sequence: TGTGCCAGCAGCTTGGCAGGGCCTCAAAACTATGGCTACACCTTC. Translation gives CASSLAGPQNYGYTF.

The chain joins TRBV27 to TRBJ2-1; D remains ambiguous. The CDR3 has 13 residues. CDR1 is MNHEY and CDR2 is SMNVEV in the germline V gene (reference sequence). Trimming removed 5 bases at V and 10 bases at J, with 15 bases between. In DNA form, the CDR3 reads TGTGCCAGCAGTCATCCTAGTAAGATCGAGCAGTTCTTC. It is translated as CASSHPSKIEQFF.

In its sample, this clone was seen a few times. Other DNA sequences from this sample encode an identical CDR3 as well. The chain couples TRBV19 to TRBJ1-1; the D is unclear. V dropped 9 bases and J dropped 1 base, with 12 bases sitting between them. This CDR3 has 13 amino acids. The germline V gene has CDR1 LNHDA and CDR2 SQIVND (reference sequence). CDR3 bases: TGTGCCAGCAAAACTGGGAGGAACACTGAAGCTTTCTTT. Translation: CASKTGRNTEAFF.

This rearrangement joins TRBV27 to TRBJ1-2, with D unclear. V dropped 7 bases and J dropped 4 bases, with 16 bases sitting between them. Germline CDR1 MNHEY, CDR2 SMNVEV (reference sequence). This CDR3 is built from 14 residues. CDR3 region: CASMGLPGIYGYTF. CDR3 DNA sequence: TGTGCCAGCATGGGTCTCCCGGGAATCTATGGCTACACCTTC.

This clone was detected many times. The DNA of the CDR3 is TGTGCCAGCAGTCAGCGTTCTGGCAATCAGCCCCAGCATTTT. Its translation is CASSQRSGNQPQHF. The chain links TRBV2 to TRBJ1-5; D gene ambiguous. V was pared by 5 bases and J by 2 bases, with 10 bases between. The CDR3 has 14 amino acids. CDR1 and CDR2 (germline): SNHLY, FYNNEI.

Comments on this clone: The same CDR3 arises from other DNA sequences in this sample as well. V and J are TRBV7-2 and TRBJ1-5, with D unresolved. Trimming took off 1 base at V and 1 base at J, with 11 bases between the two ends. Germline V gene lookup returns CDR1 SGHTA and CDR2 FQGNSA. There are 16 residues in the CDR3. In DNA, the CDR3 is TGTGCCAGCAGCTTAGTGGCCCTTGTCAGCAATCAGCCCCAGCATTTT. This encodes CASSLVALVSNQPQHF.